These 26 T cell receptor beta chains were sequenced from one sample in a study of CD8+ T cells in alopecia areata. Stated treatment: oral pan-JAK inhibitor, 5-10 mg twice daily. RNA, once extracted, was reverse transcribed into cDNA for use as the sequencing template. The method was immunoSEQ multiplex PCR; TCRdb's version includes in-frame clones alone and lacks a portion of them. The sample lists 130,000 to 150,000 clones; approximately 85% were seen once. The source was CD8+ T cells sorted from blood, collected at week 4, from a patient treated with tofacitinib. Receptor source: a human donor with alopecia areata.

The chain joins TRBV5-4 to TRBJ2-3; D perhaps matches TRBD1 (6 bases). V gave up 0 bases and J gave up 0 bases, with 8 bases separating them. Germline V CDR1 and CDR2: SGHNT, YYREEE (reference sequence). There are 15 residues in the CDR3. In DNA, the CDR3 is TGTGCCAGCAGCTTGGTGGGACACAGCACAGATACGCAGTATTTT. Amino acids: CASSLVGHSTDTQYF.

V usage is TRBV10-3 and J usage is TRBJ2-5; 8 bases line up with TRBD1. CDR1 and CDR2 (germline): ENHRY, SYGVKD. After removal of 4 bases from V and 5 bases from J, the junction contained 3 bases not matched to a gene. CDR3 size: 13 residues. In nucleotides, the CDR3 is TGTGCCATCAGTGGGACAGGGCCGGAGACCCAGTACTTC. Protein sequence: CAISGTGPETQYF.

The chain is built from TRBV7-9 and TRBJ2-5; the D gene could be TRBD1 or TRBD2 (5 bases each). Germline V lookup: CDR1 SEHNR, CDR2 FQNEAQ (reference sequence). CDR3 length equals 12 residues. V was shortened by 2 bases and J by 8 bases, with 9 bases between the two germline ends. CDR3 protein: CASSLWGTTQYF. CDR3 bases: TGTGCCAGCAGCTTATGGGGGACCACCCAGTACTTC.

The V call is TRBV7-9, the J call TRBJ2-5; D is possibly TRBD2 (6 bases). The CDR3 is 17 amino acids. V gave up 5 bases and J gave up 0 bases, with 19 bases separating them. CDR1 SEHNR and CDR2 FQNEAQ come from the germline V gene (reference sequence). The chain's CDR3 is CASSPAEGLKYQETQYF. The CDR3 nucleotides read TGTGCCAGCAGCCCTGCGGAGGGACTTAAGTACCAAGAGACCCAGTACTTC.

V and J are TRBV10-3 and TRBJ2-7; the D is unclear. This CDR3 contains 11 residues. CDR1 is ENHRY and CDR2 is SYGVKD in the germline V gene. Trimming pared 3 bases from V and 2 bases from J, leaving 2 bases between. In DNA, the CDR3 is TGTGCCATCAGTGACACCTACGAGCAGTACTTC. It is translated as CAISDTYEQYF.

The J gene is TRBJ2-7, the V gene TRBV9; D possibly corresponds to TRBD1 (5 bases). There are 14 residues in the CDR3. Germline CDR1 and CDR2: SGDLS and YYNGEE. Trimming removed 0 bases from V and 6 bases from J, with 13 bases in between. Written as DNA, the CDR3 is TGTGCCAGCAGCGTAGTGGCAGGGATGACCGAGCAGTACTTC. Translating it yields CASSVVAGMTEQYF.

The chain combines TRBV6-5 with TRBJ2-1; 8 bases are a match to TRBD2. Germline trimming cut 6 bases from V and 6 bases from J; bases unmatched to any gene: 7. The CDR3 is made up of 14 amino acids. CDR1 and CDR2 from the germline V gene are MNHEY and SVGAGI. CDR3 sequence (DNA): TGTGCCAGCAGCTTAGTAGCGGGGAGCAATGAGCAGTTCTTC. Its translation: CASSLVAGSNEQFF.

The count of this clone is one. J is TRBJ2-1 and V is TRBV5-6, with D hard to call. CDR3 size: 15 residues. The V gene lost 4 bases and the J gene lost 9 bases, with 20 bases spanning the gap. CDR1 SGHDT and CDR2 YYEEEE come from the germline V gene. The chain's CDR3 is CASSISYRDHSEQFF. CDR3 DNA sequence: TGTGCCAGCAGCATCAGCTATCGTGATCACAGTGAGCAGTTCTTC.

There are a few counts of this clone. V and J are TRBV5-5 and TRBJ1-2; D may be TRBD1 (5 bases). The CDR3 covers 16 residues. Germline CDR1 SGHKS, CDR2 YYEKEE (reference sequence). V gave up 4 bases and J gave up 5 bases, with 21 bases separating them. The chain's CDR3 is CASSPTASGTTYGYTF. CDR3 coding DNA: TGTGCCAGCAGCCCCACTGCCTCCGGGACGACATATGGCTACACCTTC.

In its sample, this clone was seen a few times. This chain links TRBV5-4 with TRBJ1-2; D gene ambiguous. The CDR3 is 15 amino acids. Trimming removed 6 bases at V and 4 bases at J, with 19 bases between. The germline V gene encodes CDR1 SGHNT and CDR2 YYREEE (reference sequence). The CDR3: CASTLKGEVFYGYTF. The CDR3 coding sequence is TGTGCCAGCACCCTTAAGGGTGAGGTTTTCTATGGCTACACCTTC.

The chain joins TRBV2 to TRBJ2-1, with TRBD2 identical over 11 bases. The germline V gene has CDR1 SNHLY and CDR2 FYNNEI. The length of the CDR3 is 15 residues. V was clipped by 3 bases and J by 9 bases; unmatched bases: 7. The CDR3 DNA sequence: TGTGCCAGCAGTGAGTTAGCGGGGGGGTTTCCTGAGCAGTTCTTC. Translated, it gives CASSELAGGFPEQFF.

The chain joins TRBV11-2 to TRBJ2-1; D not certain. V was cut by 3 bases and J by 4 bases, with 4 bases left in between. The CDR3 covers 12 residues. CDR1 and CDR2 from the germline V gene are SGHAT and FQNNGV. Here the CDR3 reads CASSFGYNEQFF. In DNA, the CDR3 is TGTGCCAGCAGCTTTGGGTACAATGAGCAGTTCTTC.

This clone was counted between two and nine times. The V gene is TRBV7-6, the J gene TRBJ2-7; D possibly uses TRBD1 or TRBD2 (6 bases each). Trimming took off 5 bases at V and 4 bases at J, with 18 bases between the two ends. CDR1 is SGHVS, CDR2 FNYEAQ, per germline. The CDR3 has 15 residues. CDR3 nucleotide sequence: TGTGCCAGCAGCCCTCCTGCCAGGGGAGGATACGAGCAGTACTTC. Translating it yields CASSPPARGGYEQYF.

V and J are TRBV5-1 and TRBJ2-1; 8 bases are a match to TRBD2. CDR1 is SGHRS and CDR2 is YFSETQ in the germline V gene. This CDR3 has 15 residues. V lost 0 bases and J lost 8; bases outside the gene matches: 7. This CDR3 reads CASSLGRTSRDEQFF. Here the CDR3 DNA reads TGCGCCAGCAGCTTGGGAAGGACTAGCCGGGATGAGCAGTTCTTC.

The rearrangement uses TRBV2 and TRBJ2-3, with 12 bases matching TRBD1. The germline CDR1 and CDR2 sequences are SNHLY and FYNNEI. Trimming took 5 bases from V and 4 from J; bases not matched to a gene: 4. The CDR3 is 15 residues long. The CDR3 region is CASSPGQGASDTQYF. The DNA of the CDR3 is TGTGCCAGCAGTCCGGGACAGGGGGCATCAGATACGCAGTATTTT.

CDR3 nucleotides: TGCAGCGCTAAAACCTGGCAGGGAGACCAGTACTTC. It yields the protein CSAKTWQGDQYF. The chain uses TRBV29-1 and TRBJ2-5; D could derive from TRBD1 or TRBD2 (5 bases each). There are 12 residues in the CDR3. Germline CDR1 reads SQVTM; CDR2 reads ANQGSEA. The V end was cut by 7 bases, the J end by 10 bases, with 19 bases between.

The CDR3 sequence is CASSLAGERQPQHF. For the CDR3, the DNA is TGTGCCAGCAGCTTAGCGGGGGAACGACAGCCCCAGCATTTT. The V call is TRBV7-9, the J call TRBJ1-5; D possibly corresponds to TRBD1 (5 bases). Germline CDR1 is SEHNR and CDR2 is FQNEAQ (reference sequence). This CDR3 has 14 residues. The ends were cut back, 0 bases at V and 7 bases at J, with 10 bases in the middle.

The chain joins TRBV7-2 to TRBJ2-7, with 14 bases matching TRBD2. Germline values: CDR1 SGHTA, CDR2 FQGNSA. Unmatched junction bases numbered 5, after V lost 3 bases and J lost 4 bases. CDR3 size: 16 residues. The CDR3 region has the DNA TGTGCCAGCAGCTTCGGACTAGCGGGGGGAAATTACGAGCAGTACTTC. It yields the protein CASSFGLAGGNYEQYF.

V and J are TRBV30 and TRBJ2-1; 10 bases map to TRBD2. This CDR3 has 15 amino acids. Trimming took 0 bases from V and 8 from J; bases not matched to a gene: 7. Per germline, CDR1 GTSNPN and CDR2 SVGIG (reference sequence). In DNA, the CDR3 is TGTGCCTGGAGTGTCGGGAGCGGGGGGGCTTATGAGCAGTTCTTC. This sequence encodes CAWSVGSGGAYEQFF.

V and J are TRBV5-6 and TRBJ2-7, with 7 bases matching TRBD1. J gave up 0 bases and V 1 base, and 7 bases lay outside the gene matches. The CDR3 has 16 amino acids. Germline V CDR1 and CDR2: SGHDT, YYEEEE. This CDR3 is CASSLPQGTSSYEQYF. The CDR3 DNA is TGTGCCAGCAGCTTGCCACAGGGGACAAGCTCCTACGAGCAGTACTTC.

The chain recombines TRBV4-1 with TRBJ2-5; D may match TRBD1 or TRBD2 (7 bases each). This CDR3 spans 13 amino acids. Trimming shortened V by 4 bases and J by 4 bases, and 10 bases separated the two germline ends. Germline CDR1 is MGHRA and CDR2 is YSYEKL. In nucleotides, the CDR3 is TGCGCCAGCAGCCCCAGGGGGGGAGAGACCCAGTACTTC. It yields the protein CASSPRGGETQYF.

The rearrangement links TRBV29-1 to TRBJ2-2; weak D call: TRBD1 (5 bases). Trimming stripped 5 bases from V and 6 bases from J, with 10 bases between. The CDR3 has 12 residues. Germline V gives CDR1 SQVTM, CDR2 ANQGSEA. The CDR3 DNA reads TGCAGCGTTCAGGGTCTGGCCGGGGAGCTGTTTTTT. It yields the protein CSVQGLAGELFF.

The V gene is TRBV7-8, the J gene TRBJ2-7; 8 bases align to TRBD1. The CDR3 is 14 residues long. Germline trimming cut 5 bases from V and 2 bases from J; bases unmatched to any gene: 5. Germline CDR1 reads SGHVS; CDR2 reads FQNEAQ. CDR3 region: CASSPEDRAYEQYF. The CDR3 DNA sequence: TGTGCCAGCAGCCCAGAGGACAGGGCCTACGAGCAGTACTTC. The full variable domain, in which reference TRBV7-8 and TRBJ2-7 provide the parts outside the CDR3, is GAGVSQSPRYKVAKRGQDVALRCDPISGHVSLFWYQQALGQGPEFLTYFQNEAQLDKSGLPSDRFFAERPEGSVSTLKIQRTQQEDSAVYLCASSPEDRAYEQYFGPGTRLTVT.

This clone occurred a few times. The chain joins TRBV29-1 to TRBJ2-7, with 7 bases that match TRBD1. V dropped 6 bases and J dropped 1; count of bases not matched to a gene: 3. CDR1 and CDR2 from the germline V gene are SQVTM and ANQGSEA. This CDR3 is 12 amino acids long. CDR3 region: CSVATGSYEQYF. For the CDR3, the DNA is TGCAGCGTCGCGACAGGGTCCTACGAGCAGTACTTC.

This chain connects TRBV6-5 to TRBJ2-7, with unresolved D. CDR1 is MNHEY and CDR2 is SVGAGI in the germline V gene. The germline V and J ends were trimmed by 8 bases and 0 bases, with 11 bases remaining between them. CDR3 length equals 13 residues. The CDR3 sequence is CASGVGTSYEQYF. The CDR3 DNA follows: TGTGCCAGCGGGGTCGGAACCTCCTACGAGCAGTACTTC.

The V and J genes are TRBV7-8 and TRBJ2-7; 7 bases fit TRBD1. This CDR3 comprises 13 residues. V dropped 5 bases and J dropped 1; count of bases not matched to a gene: 2. Germline-derived CDR1 and CDR2 are SGHVS and FQNEAQ. CDR3 nucleotide sequence: TGTGCCAGCAGCCAGGGACAGTCCTACGAGCAGTACTTC. It yields the protein CASSQGQSYEQYF.